These 13 T cell receptor beta chains share one sample of origin, sequenced in a study of response to subunit inactivated influenza vaccine. TCRdb ran MiXCR on the RT-PCR reads and lists one entry per CDR3 protein. Of 650,000 to 800,000 distinct CDR3 sequences in the sample, less than 20% are singletons; the top ten hold roughly 10%. Sequenced here: PBMCs from blood, sampled 5 to 6 days after vaccination. All receptors come from a man over 45 who received an inactivated influenza vaccine.

The chain carries TRBV12-3 or TRBV12-4 and TRBJ2-7; D gene ambiguous. The ends were cut back, 5 bases at V and 2 bases at J, with 10 bases in the middle. This CDR3 is 13 amino acids long. The CDR3 sequence: CASSTIGPYEQYF. CDR3 DNA: TGTGCCAGCAGTACGATAGGCCCCTACGAGCAGTACTTC.

In DNA form, the CDR3 reads TGCAGTGCTGGTTGGTATAGGGATGAAAAACTGTTTTTT. It is translated as CSAGWYRDEKLFF. This chain joins TRBV20-1 and TRBJ1-4; D is uncertain. The V end was cut by 5 bases, the J end by 6 bases, with 13 bases between. The CDR3 contains 13 residues. Germline CDR1 DFQATT, CDR2 SNEGSKA (reference sequence).

This clonotype came up a few times. The V gene is TRBV20-1, the J gene TRBJ2-7; 8 positions match TRBD2. V trimming: 3 bases; J trimming: 3 bases; junction bases outside the gene matches: 4. There are 13 residues in the CDR3. CDR1 and CDR2 (germline): DFQATT, SNEGSKA (reference sequence). The CDR3 sequence: CSASPSGYYEQYF. CDR3 bases: TGCAGTGCTAGTCCTAGCGGGTACTACGAGCAGTACTTC.

This clonotype was detected only a few times. J is TRBJ2-3 and V is TRBV10-3, with 9 bases identical to TRBD2. The CDR3 is 16 amino acids. Unmatched junction bases numbered 3, after V lost 2 bases and J lost 0 bases. Germline lookup yields CDR1 ENHRY and CDR2 SYGVKD. The DNA for the CDR3 is TGTGCCATCAGTGAGGCTAGCGGGACTAGCACAGATACGCAGTATTTT. Its protein product is CAISEASGTSTDTQYF.

This clonotype appeared a few times. The chain joins TRBV20-1 to TRBJ2-1; TRBD2 is a possible D gene (6 bases). Germline V gives CDR1 DFQATT, CDR2 SNEGSKA (reference sequence). There are 13 residues in the CDR3. Trimming took 5 bases from V and 5 from J, leaving 13 bases between them. In DNA, the CDR3 is TGCAGTGCTTGGGAGCGGAGGGACAATGAGCAGTTCTTC. Its protein is CSAWERRDNEQFF.

This clonotype showed up just a few times. This sequence joins TRBV6-5 and TRBJ2-7, with D tentatively TRBD2 (6 bases). The CDR3 sequence is 15 residues long. V dropped 2 bases and J dropped 0 bases, with 11 bases sitting between them. The V gene's germline CDR1 is MNHEY and CDR2 SVGAGI. The CDR3 reads CASSYTPRDSYEQYF. DNA of the CDR3: TGTGCCAGCAGTTACACCCCGCGGGACTCCTACGAGCAGTACTTC.

The chain is built from TRBV12-3 or TRBV12-4 and TRBJ1-1; the D gene is possibly TRBD1 (5 bases). Trimming pared 3 bases from V and 1 base from J, leaving 9 bases between. This CDR3 contains 14 residues. In DNA form, the CDR3 reads TGTGCCAGCAGTTTTCATCAGGGGAACACTGAAGCTTTCTTT. It yields the protein CASSFHQGNTEAFF.

The chain carries TRBV15 and TRBJ2-1; 8 bases are shared with TRBD2. This CDR3 is 15 amino acids long. The ends lost 1 base at V and 3 bases at J; junction bases unmatched: 2. From germline, CDR1 is LNHNV and CDR2 YYDKDF (reference sequence). For the CDR3, the DNA is TGTGCCACCAGCAGAGTCGCGGGGGGCTACAATGAGCAGTTCTTC. As protein: CATSRVAGGYNEQFF.

About this clonotype: Its ends do not fully match the called genes, so a read error is possible. The J gene is TRBJ2-1, the V gene TRBV7-9; D ambiguous. The CDR3 contains 13 residues. Germline CDR1 is SEHNR and CDR2 is FQNEAQ (reference sequence). Written as DNA, the CDR3 is TGTGCCAGCAGCTTAGAAGGCGCCAGCTCCCGGCTCTTC. Protein product: CASSLEGASSRLF. The complete variable domain, with remaining parts taken from reference TRBV7-9 and TRBJ2-1, reads DTGVSQNPRHKITKRGQNVTFRCDPISEHNRLYWYRQTLGQGPEFLTYFQNEAQLEKSRLLSDRFSAERPKGSFSTLEIQRTEQGDSAMYLCASSLEGASSRLFGPGTRLTVL.

This clonotype was recorded once. The chain links TRBV3-1 to TRBJ2-3, with D uncertain. The V gene's germline CDR1 is LGHDT and CDR2 YNNKEL (reference sequence). The V gene lost 3 bases and the J gene lost 0 bases, with 7 bases spanning the gap. There are 14 residues in the CDR3. CDR3 DNA sequence: TGTGCCAGCAGCCACCGACTTAGCACAGATACGCAGTATTTT. Its translation: CASSHRLSTDTQYF.

This clonotype occurred a few times. This rearrangement joins TRBV20-1 to TRBJ2-4; 7 positions agree with TRBD1. CDR3 length: 11 amino acids. V lost 5 bases and J lost 13; bases outside the gene matches: 8. Per the germline V gene, CDR1 is DFQATT and CDR2 is SNEGSKA (reference sequence). The CDR3 coding sequence is TGCAGTGCTTACCAGGACAGGCAGCAGTACTTC. Translated: CSAYQDRQQYF.

The DNA of the CDR3 is TGTGCCAGCAGCCGCTGGACAGGGCGGGGTGAAGCTTTCTTT. Protein sequence: CASSRWTGRGEAFF. The rearrangement joins TRBV14 to TRBJ1-1, with 8 nucleotides matching TRBD1. This CDR3 is built from 14 residues. With V trimmed by 4 bases and J by 7 bases, 8 bases remained unmatched. The V gene's germline CDR1 is SGHDN and CDR2 FVKESK.

The chain uses TRBV6-1 and TRBJ2-5, with 7 bases fitting TRBD1. The CDR3 sequence is 15 residues long. Losses at the gene ends were 6 bases for V and 0 bases for J; bases not matched to a gene: 7. The germline V gene has CDR1 MNHNS and CDR2 SASEGT. The CDR3 DNA reads as TGTGCCAGCAGAGCGACAGGGATGTACCAAGAGACCCAGTACTTC. Its translation: CASRATGMYQETQYF.